The T cell receptor beta chain described here comes from a study of shared clonotypes between healthy human individuals. Study in general: A donor's plate count was three for CD4 naive and three for CD4 memory; CD8 naive had two and CD8 memory one. Study-level points and caveats: Sampling included only blood; tissue repertoires likely differ. Shared clonotypes: roughly 4.7% naive CD4, about 3.5% naive CD8, 2.3% memory CD4, approximately 0.41% memory CD8.

Over several immunoSEQ plates, each subset's genomic DNA was distributed in even portions. The protocol was immunoSEQ multiplex PCR, while the TCRdb copy is restricted to in-frame clones and leaves out a portion. The data show hundreds of thousands of clones, roughly 95% seen once. In the naive CD8 group, cells lacked CD45RO and were positively selected for CCR7, so terminally differentiated effector memory CD45RA+ cells were left out. This clone was seen only once. The antigen remains unidentified. The CDR3 totals 15 residues. V was cut by 5 bases and J by 0 bases, with 11 bases left in between. Germline CDR1 SGHVS, CDR2 FQNEAQ.

The clonotype was recovered from a woman in her thirties in good health. The sample consisted of naive CD8+ T cells sorted from blood. This sequence joins TRBV7-8 and TRBJ1-5, with D uncertain. CDR3 protein: CASSGIEISNQPQHF. Here the CDR3 DNA reads TGTGCCAGCAGCGGGATAGAAATTAGCAATCAGCCCCAGCATTTT.